This TCR beta chain was obtained from a study of identical twins (dated by TCRdb to the mid-2010s). Some background on the complete study: TCR alpha and beta repertoires from monozygotic twins, unrelated adults of various ages and cord blood were deep-sequenced to test whether fetal clonotypes persist. Replicate twin experiments were performed at different times using different library preparation protocols to rule out contamination.

This clonotype has at least ten counts. The target of this receptor is not known. Per-nucleotide qualities are absent, and no much larger clonotype sits a single base away. The CDR3 holds 13 amino acids from the cysteine to the phenylalanine. Only the CDR3 portion is preserved as DNA: 39 bases, with reading frame beginning at the first base. Trimming takes 7 bases off V and 2 bases off J; junction bases not matched to a gene: 8. Per the germline V gene, SQVTM is the CDR1 and ANQGSEA is the CDR2. Every donor was a healthy Caucasian. Three pairs of female monozygotic twins, all aged 18 to 29 years, made up the twin cohort. Positive isolation kits from Invitrogen were used to isolate CD4+ and CD8+ T cell populations. The protocol used for the library was 5' RACE. The sample was run on an Illumina HiSeq 2000. Template switching introduced a universal primer binding site; the final cDNA contained a unique molecular identifier, enabling accurate counting of TCR cDNA molecules. Specific primers in the conserved constant-segment region were used to synthesize first-strand cDNA for TCR alpha and beta chains. To control for contamination, each cDNA library was double barcoded with a SMART-Mk sample barcode plus Illumina barcodes. TruSeq adapter sequences, together with Illumina sample barcodes, were added in two successive PCR steps. The Illumina HiSeq platform was used with custom primers to sequence TCR alpha and beta cDNA libraries. Regarding the original processing steps: Raw reads were processed with MiGEC to extract unique molecular identifiers, and MiXCR was used to determine CDR3 positions. For each individual, recombination models were inferred using an EM algorithm with the repgenHMM and IGoR tools. Shared clonotype analysis was performed with the tcR package in R, normalizing sharing by the product of cloneset sizes. Out-of-frame nonproductive sequences were analyzed to study raw recombination free of thymic and clonal selection effects. TCRdb cleaned the public reads at Q25 with fastp, built clones with MiXCR and kept in-frame beta chains. Identical CDR3 proteins give one entry, which carries the most common genes and DNA. These V and J calls derive from TCRdb rather than the authors' analysis. The sample table contains a few hundred thousand distinct CDR3 sequences; only one count was recorded for about 8.3% of them. The ten top clones hold around 3% of the sample.

Results and caveats for the whole study, not just this receptor: Fewer insertions were carried by abundant cord blood beta clonotypes; a weaker similar trend was observed in young adult naive repertoires, while no such trend was observed in memory repertoires. Zero-insertion analyses could be partly confounded by invariant T cells such as MAIT and iNKT, although diverse VJ usage argued against such confounding for most clonotypes. A weaker excess of twin sharing was found in beta out-of-frame sequences because the signal-to-noise ratio was lowered by fewer shared sequences. Compared with coincidental sharing between unrelated individuals, out-of-frame TCR alpha sequences shared between twins had an excess of sequences with low generation probability. Conclusions relied on cross-sectional statistical analysis, since the same donors could not be followed over many years. In monozygotic twins, out-of-frame TCR alpha sharing was systematically underestimated by recombination models, although the models agreed with sharing between unrelated individuals.

The same sample was also used in a study of yellow fever vaccine responses in identical twins. That second report states: According to the authors, the vaccine-induced T cell response in identical twins seemed to be partly convergent and partly specific to each individual. The study precisely tracked vaccine-responding T cell clones in identical twins.

The V gene is TRBV29-1 and the J gene is TRBJ2-7; TRBD1 aligns with 7 central bases. The TCR comes from a woman aged 18-29 years in good health. Source material: CD8+ T cells sorted from blood. The DNA sequence is TGCAGCGCCCTGGGGGACAGCGCCTACGAGCAGTACTTC. Its product reads: CSALGDSAYEQYF.